This T cell receptor (beta chain) was profiled in a study of memory CD4+ T cells and cytomegalovirus serostatus. Study context: Healthy Belgian adult donors included roughly ten CMV-positive and 24 CMV-negative people.

Clones were sequenced by immunoSEQ multiplex PCR, and TCRdb holds only the in-frame ones, with some missing. The table includes around 32,000 clones, about 76% detected once. The study, taken as a whole, reports: Of 150 to 200 reported CMV TCRbeta sequences, some 70 were found in memory CD4+ repertoires. The CMV-associated TCR signature appears largely within the CD4+ memory repertoire.

Single viable CD3+CD4+CD8-CD45RO+ cells were sorted as the memory CD4+ T cells. CD4+ T cells were isolated by positive magnetic selection. As regards this clone: Its target is unknown.

This receptor was identified in an adult in good health and CMV-seronegative. Some clones in this sample may be carry-over from other donors' samples. The material sequenced was memory CD4+ T cells from blood.

Written as DNA, the CDR3 is TGTGCCAGCCGGGGGGCAGATAACTATGGCTACACCTTC. As protein: CASRGADNYGYTF. The J gene is TRBJ1-2, the V gene TRBV6-1; TRBD1 is a possible D gene (6 bases). From germline, CDR1 is MNHNS and CDR2 SASEGT. Trimming left V 8 bases short and J 1 base short, with 11 bases between. The CDR3 contains 13 residues.